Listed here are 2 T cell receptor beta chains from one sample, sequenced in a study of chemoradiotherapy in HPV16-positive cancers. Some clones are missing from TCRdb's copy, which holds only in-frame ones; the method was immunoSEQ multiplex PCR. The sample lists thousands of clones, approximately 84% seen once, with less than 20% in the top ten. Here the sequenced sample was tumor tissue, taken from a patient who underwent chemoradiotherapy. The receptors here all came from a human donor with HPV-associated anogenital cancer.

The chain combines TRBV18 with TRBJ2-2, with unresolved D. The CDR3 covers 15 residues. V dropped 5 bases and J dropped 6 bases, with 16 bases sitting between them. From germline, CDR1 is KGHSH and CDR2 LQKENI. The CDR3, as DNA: TGTGCCAGCTCAGCGGCTACTTTAAGAGCCGGGGAGCTGTTTTTT. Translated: CASSAATLRAGELFF.

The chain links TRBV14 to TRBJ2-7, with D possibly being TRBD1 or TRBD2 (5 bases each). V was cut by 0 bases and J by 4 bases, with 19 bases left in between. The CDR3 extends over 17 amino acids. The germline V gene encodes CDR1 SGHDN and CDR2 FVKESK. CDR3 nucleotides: TGTGCCAGCAGCCAAGATGACCCTTCCGGGACCCGTTACGAGCAGTACTTC. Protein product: CASSQDDPSGTRYEQYF.